This entry lists 13 T cell receptor beta chains sequenced from one sample in a study of beta chain features in type 1 diabetes. Reverse transcription of all isolated RNA meant that expressed TCRB transcripts were sequenced. Produced via immunoSEQ multiplex PCR; TCRdb's table is partial and in-frame only. This table has 500,000 to 650,000 clones, around 11% appearing once. Study observations and caveats: Type 1 diabetes patients had TCRB CDR3s that were shorter (moderately but significantly so) in all four CD4+ subsets.

Antigens of these TCRs are unknown. Sample: naive CD4+ T cells from blood. These receptors came from a man aged 25-45 years with type 1 diabetes.

There are a few counts of this clone. The chain recombines TRBV18 with TRBJ2-2, with D uncertain. Germline assignment: CDR1 KGHSH and CDR2 LQKENI. The V end lost 3 bases, the J end lost 5 bases, and 13 bases lay between the germline ends. This CDR3 region has 15 residues. For the CDR3, the DNA is TGTGCCAGCTCACCTCAATATACAGAGACCGGGGAGCTGTTTTTT. Residues: CASSPQYTETGELFF.

This clone was picked up a small number of times. This chain links TRBV4-3 with TRBJ2-6; D is ambiguous. CDR1 and CDR2 from the germline V gene are LGHNA and YSLEER. Trimming shortened V by 0 bases and J by 4 bases, and 1 base separated the two germline ends. The CDR3 has 13 amino acids. The CDR3 here is CASSQEGANVLTF. The CDR3 DNA reads TGCGCCAGCAGCCAAGAAGGGGCCAACGTCCTGACTTTC.

This clone was observed a few times. The V call is TRBV28, the J call TRBJ2-3; D ambiguous. Germline V lookup: CDR1 MDHEN, CDR2 SYDVKM. This CDR3 has 11 residues. V lost 5 bases and J 2 bases, leaving 2 bases between the germline ends. The CDR3 reads CASSLTDTQYF. Written as DNA, the CDR3 is TGTGCCAGCAGTCTCACAGATACGCAGTATTTT.

CDR3: CASSPLTGGYYGYTF. For the CDR3, the DNA is TGTGCCAGCAGCCCCCTAACAGGGGGCTACTATGGCTACACCTTC. The J gene is TRBJ1-2, the V gene TRBV11-3, with 9 positions matching TRBD1. The V gene's germline CDR1 is SGHNT and CDR2 YENEEA. J lost 3 bases, V lost 5 bases, and 7 bases had no gene match. The CDR3 loop spans 15 amino acids.

This clone was detected a few times. V gene TRBV9 combines with J gene TRBJ2-3; 8 positions agree with TRBD1. The germline CDR1 and CDR2 sequences are SGDLS and YYNGEE. This CDR3 comprises 18 residues. V trimming: 1 base; J trimming: 4 bases; junction bases outside the gene matches: 14. CDR3 sequence (DNA): TGTGCCAGCAGCGTAACCGTTCAGGGGGCTCTCTCGGCAGATACGCAGTATTTT. It specifies CASSVTVQGALSADTQYF.

V and J are TRBV11-3 and TRBJ2-1; D gene uncertain. Trimming removed 6 bases at V and 7 bases at J, with 13 bases between. The CDR3 consists of 13 residues. CDR1 and CDR2 (germline): SGHNT, YENEEA. The CDR3, as DNA: TGTGCCAGCAGTCCCGCTGGGTGGAATGAGCAGTTCTTC. As protein: CASSPAGWNEQFF. The full variable domain, with the rest looked up from reference TRBV11-3 and TRBJ2-1, is EAGVVQSPRYKIIEKKQPVAFWCNPISGHNTLYWYLQNLGQGPELLIRYENEEAVDDSQLPKDRFSAERLKGVDSTLKIQPAELGDSAVYLCASSPAGWNEQFFGPGTRLTVL.

This clone has a handful of counts. The V and J genes are TRBV29-1 and TRBJ1-1, with TRBD1 identical over 8 bases. This CDR3 spans 17 amino acids. The junction had 15 bases not matched to a gene; V was cut back by 1 base and J by 5 bases. CDR1 is SQVTM and CDR2 is ANQGSEA in the germline V gene. This chain's CDR3 is CSVEVSADRGRKTEAFF. The CDR3 region has the DNA TGCAGCGTTGAAGTATCCGCAGACAGGGGAAGGAAGACTGAAGCTTTCTTT.

The chain employs TRBV28 and TRBJ2-3; D may correspond to TRBD1 or TRBD2 (6 bases each). The germline V and J ends were trimmed by 1 base and 5 bases, with 13 bases remaining between them. The CDR3 consists of 15 residues. CDR1 and CDR2 from the germline V gene are MDHEN and SYDVKM. CDR3 coding DNA: TGTGCCAGCAGTTTATATCAACAGGGAGGAGATACGCAGTATTTT. Its translation: CASSLYQQGGDTQYF.

Only a few counts were recorded for this clone. V is TRBV29-1 and J is TRBJ1-2, with a tentative D call TRBD1 (6 bases). There are 13 residues in the CDR3. V gave up 4 bases and J gave up 2 bases, with 11 bases separating them. Germline CDR1 reads SQVTM; CDR2 reads ANQGSEA. Here the CDR3 reads CSVGTVGNYGYTF. The CDR3 nucleotides read TGCAGCGTTGGGACAGTCGGAAACTATGGCTACACCTTC.

This clone was counted only a few times. The chain combines TRBV30 with TRBJ2-1; D is perhaps TRBD2 (5 bases). CDR3 length: 15 amino acids. The germline V and J ends were trimmed by 0 bases and 5 bases, with 14 bases remaining between them. Germline CDR1 and CDR2: GTSNPN and SVGIG (reference sequence). This chain's CDR3 is CAWSVRGLAHNEQFF. In DNA form, the CDR3 reads TGTGCCTGGAGTGTACGTGGGCTAGCCCACAATGAGCAGTTCTTC.

The chain uses TRBV4-3 and TRBJ1-4; D is ambiguous. The CDR3 is made up of 15 amino acids. Trimming stripped 1 base from V and 14 bases from J, with 20 bases between. CDR1 is LGHNA, CDR2 YSLEER, per germline. This CDR3 is CASSQVDPADERLFF. For the CDR3, the DNA is TGCGCCAGCAGCCAAGTAGACCCCGCGGATGAACGGCTGTTTTTT.

The DNA of the CDR3 is TGTGCCTGGAAGGTCGGTGCAGCCGTTTCACCCCTCCACTTT. Residues: CAWKVGAAVSPLHF. The chain employs TRBV30 and TRBJ1-6; D is ambiguous. The germline V gene has CDR1 GTSNPN and CDR2 SVGIG (reference sequence). CDR3 length: 14 amino acids. V lost 4 bases and J lost 9, with 16 bases in between.

The J gene is TRBJ1-1, the V gene TRBV2, with a tentative D call TRBD1 (5 bases). CDR3 size: 14 residues. Per germline, CDR1 SNHLY and CDR2 FYNNEI. Deletions cut 7 bases from V and 1 base from J, with 13 bases between. The CDR3 is CASTPLGPNTEAFF. Here the CDR3 DNA reads TGTGCCAGCACCCCGTTGGGACCGAACACTGAAGCTTTCTTT.